These 9 T cell receptor beta chains came from one sample sequenced in a study of blood T cell repertoires in COVID-19. Using immunoSEQ multiplex PCR, the repertoire was profiled, and TCRdb retains in-frame clones only, with some absent. In the table there are about 200,000 clones, approximately 86% of which are singletons. Sequenced input: PBMCs or T cells enriched from blood (not recorded which). These receptors all come from a woman aged 30 to 39 who had been exposed to COVID-19.

The chain joins TRBV5-4 to TRBJ1-6; no reliable D call. The germline V gene has CDR1 SGHNT and CDR2 YYREEE (reference sequence). Trimming shortened V by 6 bases and J by 7 bases, and 8 bases separated the two germline ends. The CDR3 sequence is 12 residues long. The CDR3 nucleotides read TGTGCCAGCAACACGAAGAATTCACCCCTCCACTTT. Translated: CASNTKNSPLHF.

The DNA of the CDR3 is TGTGCCAGCTCACCACCTGGGGGCAACAATCAGCCCCAGCATTTT. Amino acids: CASSPPGGNNQPQHF. The rearrangement uses TRBV18 and TRBJ1-5; TRBD1 might be the D (6 bases). V shed 0 bases and J shed 3 bases, with 9 bases lying between them. The CDR3 contains 15 residues. The germline CDR1 and CDR2 sequences are KGHSH and LQKENI.

The chain combines TRBV29-1 with TRBJ2-3; 9 positions match TRBD2. The CDR3 totals 14 residues. Germline V gives CDR1 SQVTM, CDR2 ANQGSEA. The J segment lost 3 bases and the V segment lost 4 bases, leaving 5 bases of the junction unmatched. The CDR3 bases are TGCAGCGTTGCCAGCGGGGGGAGTACAGATACGCAGTATTTT. Residues: CSVASGGSTDTQYF.

This clone has a handful of counts. The chain is built from TRBV5-8 and TRBJ1-5; D is possibly TRBD1 (6 bases). Trimming cost V 3 bases and J 2 bases, with 12 bases left between them. The CDR3 consists of 15 residues. Germline CDR1 is SGHTS and CDR2 is YDEGEE. CDR3 protein: CASSWARGGNQPQHF. The CDR3 coding sequence is TGTGCCAGCAGCTGGGCCAGGGGTGGCAATCAGCCCCAGCATTTT.

The gene calls are TRBV27 and TRBJ2-1, with TRBD1 matching over 8 bases. Germline V gene data show CDR1 as MNHEY and CDR2 as SMNVEV (reference sequence). The V segment lost 4 bases and the J segment 6 bases; nucleotides outside the gene matches: 5. The CDR3 contains 14 residues. The CDR3 here is CASSYETGVNEQFF. The CDR3, as DNA: TGTGCCAGCAGTTACGAGACAGGGGTCAATGAGCAGTTCTTC.

The rearrangement joins TRBV29-1 to TRBJ2-1; D is possibly TRBD2 (7 bases). From germline, CDR1 is SQVTM and CDR2 ANQGSEA. The V end lost 6 bases, the J end lost 6 bases, and 18 bases lay between the germline ends. This CDR3 spans 14 amino acids. CDR3 coding DNA: TGCAGCGTCTCCCCGGGGGGCGGACCCAATGAGCAGTTCTTC. It specifies CSVSPGGGPNEQFF.

The V and J genes are TRBV5-5 and TRBJ2-4, with 7 bases fitting TRBD1. CDR3 length: 17 amino acids. Germline CDR1 is SGHKS and CDR2 is YYEKEE (reference sequence). V gave up 3 bases and J gave up 5 bases; unmatched junction bases: 14. The CDR3 sequence: CASSSSPRQGLQNIQYF. CDR3 DNA sequence: TGTGCCAGCAGCTCCTCACCTCGACAGGGCTTGCAAAACATTCAGTACTTC. Looking up the rest from reference TRBV5-5 and TRBJ2-4 gives the full variable domain: DAGVTQSPTHLIKTRGQQVTLRCSPISGHKSVSWYQQVLGQGPQFIFQYYEKEERGRGNFPDRFSARQFPNYSSELNVNALLLGDSALYLCASSSSPRQGLQNIQYFGAGTRLSVL.

The rearrangement links TRBV5-4 to TRBJ1-2, with TRBD1 matching over 7 bases. This CDR3 is built from 17 residues. V trimming: 4 bases; J trimming: 4 bases; junction bases outside the gene matches: 16. Germline-derived CDR1 and CDR2 are SGHNT and YYREEE (reference sequence). The DNA of the CDR3 is TGTGCCAGCAGCCCCCCTGGGGGGACAGTTTACTCCTATGGCTACACCTTC. It yields the protein CASSPPGGTVYSYGYTF.

This clone was seen a few times. The J gene is TRBJ2-1, the V gene TRBV7-8; weak D call: TRBD2 (6 bases). Germline V gives CDR1 SGHVS, CDR2 FQNEAQ. The CDR3 sequence is 16 residues long. V lost 4 bases and J 0 bases, leaving 13 bases between the germline ends. The CDR3 bases are TGTGCCAGCAGCTCGAATCGGGGGAGCTCCTACAATGAGCAGTTCTTC. Translating gives CASSSNRGSSYNEQFF.